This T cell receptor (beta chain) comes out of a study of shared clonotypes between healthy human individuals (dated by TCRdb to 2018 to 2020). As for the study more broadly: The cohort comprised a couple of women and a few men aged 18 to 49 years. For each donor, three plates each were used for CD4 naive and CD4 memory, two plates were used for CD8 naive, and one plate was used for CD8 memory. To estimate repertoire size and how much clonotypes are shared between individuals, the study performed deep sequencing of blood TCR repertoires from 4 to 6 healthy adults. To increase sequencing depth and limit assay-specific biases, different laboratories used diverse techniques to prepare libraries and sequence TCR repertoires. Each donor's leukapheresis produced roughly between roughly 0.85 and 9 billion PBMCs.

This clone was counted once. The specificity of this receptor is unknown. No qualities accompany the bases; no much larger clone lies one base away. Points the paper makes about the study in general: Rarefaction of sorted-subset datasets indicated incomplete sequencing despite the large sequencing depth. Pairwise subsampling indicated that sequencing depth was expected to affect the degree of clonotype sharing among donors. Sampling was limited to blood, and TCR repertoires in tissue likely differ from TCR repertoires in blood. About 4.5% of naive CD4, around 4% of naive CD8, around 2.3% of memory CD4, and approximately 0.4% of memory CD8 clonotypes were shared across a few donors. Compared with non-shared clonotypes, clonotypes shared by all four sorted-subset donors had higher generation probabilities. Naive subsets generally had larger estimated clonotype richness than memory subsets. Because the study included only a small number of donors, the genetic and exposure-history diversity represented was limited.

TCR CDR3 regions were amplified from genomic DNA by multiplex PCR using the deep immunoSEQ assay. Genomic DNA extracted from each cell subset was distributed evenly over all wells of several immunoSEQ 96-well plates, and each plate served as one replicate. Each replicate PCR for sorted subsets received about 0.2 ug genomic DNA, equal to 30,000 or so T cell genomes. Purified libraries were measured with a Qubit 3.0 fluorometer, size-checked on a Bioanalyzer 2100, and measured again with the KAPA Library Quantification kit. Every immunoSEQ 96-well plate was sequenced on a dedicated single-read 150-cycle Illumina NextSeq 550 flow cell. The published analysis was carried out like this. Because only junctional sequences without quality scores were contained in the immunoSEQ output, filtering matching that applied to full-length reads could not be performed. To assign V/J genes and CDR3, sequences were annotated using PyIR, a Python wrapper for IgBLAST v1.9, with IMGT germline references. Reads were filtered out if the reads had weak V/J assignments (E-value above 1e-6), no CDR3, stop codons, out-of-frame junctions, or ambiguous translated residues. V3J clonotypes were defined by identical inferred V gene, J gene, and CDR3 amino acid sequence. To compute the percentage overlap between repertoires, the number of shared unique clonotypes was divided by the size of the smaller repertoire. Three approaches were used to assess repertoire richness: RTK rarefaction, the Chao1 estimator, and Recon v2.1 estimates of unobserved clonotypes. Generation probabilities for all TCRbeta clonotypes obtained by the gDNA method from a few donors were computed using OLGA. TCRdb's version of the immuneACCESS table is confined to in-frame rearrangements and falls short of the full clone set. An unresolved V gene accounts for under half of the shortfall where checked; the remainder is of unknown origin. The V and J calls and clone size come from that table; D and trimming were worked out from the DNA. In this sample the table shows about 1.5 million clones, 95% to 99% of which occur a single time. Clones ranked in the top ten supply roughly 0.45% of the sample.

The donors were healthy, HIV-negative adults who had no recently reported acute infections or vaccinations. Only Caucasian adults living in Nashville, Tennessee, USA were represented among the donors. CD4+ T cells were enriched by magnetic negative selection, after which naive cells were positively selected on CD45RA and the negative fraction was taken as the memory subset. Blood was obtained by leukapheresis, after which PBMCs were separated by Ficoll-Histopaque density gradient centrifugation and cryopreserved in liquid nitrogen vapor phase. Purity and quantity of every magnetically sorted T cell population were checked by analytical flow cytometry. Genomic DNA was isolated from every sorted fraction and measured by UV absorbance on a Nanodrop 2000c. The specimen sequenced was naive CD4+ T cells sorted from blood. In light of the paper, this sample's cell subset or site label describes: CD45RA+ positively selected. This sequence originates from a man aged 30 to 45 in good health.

The CDR3 sequence is CSCGDIESQYF. The DNA sequence is as follows: TGCAGTTGTGGGGACATTGAATCTCAGTACTTC. The chain uses TRBV29-1 and TRBJ2-7, with a weak D call of TRBD1 (6 bases match). The germline V gene provides CDR1 SQVTM and CDR2 ANQGSEA. The CDR3 contains 11 residues, cysteine and phenylalanine counted. The DNA shown is the 33-base CDR3, in frame from base 1.